Listed here are 14 T cell receptor beta chains from one sample, sequenced in a study of blood T cell repertoires in COVID-19. The method was immunoSEQ multiplex PCR; TCRdb's version includes in-frame clones alone and lacks a portion of them. This sample yields around 50,000 clones, of which 82% are seen a single time; under 8.5% belongs to the top ten. Sequenced: peripheral blood. These TCRs come from a woman older than 75 with acute or convalescent COVID-19.

This clone was recorded once. The rearrangement uses TRBV6-4 and TRBJ2-7; D gene unclear. Germline CDR1 is MRHNA and CDR2 is SNTAGT. This CDR3 region has 13 residues. The germline V and J ends were trimmed by 0 bases and 2 bases, with 5 bases remaining between them. For the CDR3, the DNA is TGTGCCAGCAGTGACTCGAGAGCCTACGAGCAGTACTTC. Protein sequence: CASSDSRAYEQYF.

The V and J genes are TRBV27 and TRBJ2-1; 9 nucleotides agree with TRBD2. Losses at the gene ends were 7 bases for V and 7 bases for J; bases not matched to a gene: 8. Germline CDR1 MNHEY, CDR2 SMNVEV (reference sequence). This CDR3 region has 14 residues. CDR3 loop: CASTESGRRNEQFF. The CDR3 DNA reads TGTGCCAGCACGGAAAGCGGGAGGCGGAATGAGCAGTTCTTC.

The rearrangement links TRBV25-1 to TRBJ1-2, with D possibly matching TRBD1 (5 bases). This CDR3 is built from 12 residues. The germline gives CDR1 MGHDK, CDR2 SYGVNS. Trimming took off 6 bases at V and 4 bases at J, with 9 bases between the two ends. CDR3 nucleotide sequence: TGTGCCAGCAGGTTAGACAGCTATGGCTACACCTTC. This translates into CASRLDSYGYTF.

The CDR3 loop is CASSKPTSGRNEQYF. As DNA, the CDR3 is TGTGCCAGCAGTAAACCGACTAGCGGGAGAAACGAGCAGTACTTC. This sequence joins TRBV6-1 and TRBJ2-7; 12 bases are a match to TRBD2. The trim removed 5 bases at V and 5 bases at J, leaving 7 bases unmatched. The CDR3 length is 15 residues. The germline gives CDR1 MNHNS, CDR2 SASEGT.

The V gene is TRBV5-1, the J gene TRBJ1-2, with 7 bases matching TRBD1. The CDR3 is 14 amino acids. Trimming took 8 bases from V and 0 from J; bases not matched to a gene: 7. Germline CDR1 is SGHRS and CDR2 is YFSETQ. CDR3 region: CASWTGKANYGYTF. The CDR3, as DNA: TGCGCCAGTTGGACAGGAAAAGCTAACTATGGCTACACCTTC.

This chain connects TRBV29-1 to TRBJ1-4; TRBD1 agrees at 8 bases. The ends lost 6 bases at V and 8 bases at J; junction bases unmatched: 5. This CDR3 is 12 amino acids long. Germline V gives CDR1 SQVTM, CDR2 ANQGSEA. CDR3 bases: TGCAGCGTCGCAGGGGGCGTCGAAAAACTGTTTTTT. This encodes CSVAGGVEKLFF.

This chain links TRBV7-3 with TRBJ2-1; unclear D gene. The CDR3 runs to 13 residues. The germline V gene has CDR1 SGHTA and CDR2 FQGTGA. Trimming took 5 bases from V and 9 from J, leaving 14 bases between them. The CDR3 DNA sequence: TGTGCCAGCAGCCTTGTGCAGTTCAGTGAGCAGTTCTTC. Translation: CASSLVQFSEQFF.

The chain recombines TRBV12-3 or TRBV12-4 with TRBJ1-1, with 7 bases fitting TRBD1. The CDR3 runs to 13 residues. With 9 bases clipped from V and 1 base from J, the junction kept 5 bases outside the gene matches. CDR3 in amino acids: CASLTGANTEAFF. The CDR3 DNA reads TGTGCCAGTCTAACAGGGGCGAACACTGAAGCTTTCTTT.

This sequence joins TRBV5-5 and TRBJ2-5; D gene ambiguous. This CDR3 has 15 amino acids. V lost 0 bases and J lost 1, with 10 bases in between. Per germline, CDR1 SGHKS and CDR2 YYEKEE (reference sequence). The CDR3 sequence: CASSLGPRGQETQYF. The CDR3 bases are TGTGCCAGCAGCTTGGGGCCCCGCGGCCAAGAGACCCAGTACTTC.

The chain recombines TRBV2 with TRBJ2-2, with D possibly matching TRBD2 (5 bases). The CDR3 has 13 amino acids. In germline, CDR1 is SNHLY, CDR2 FYNNEI. V gave up 4 bases and J gave up 3 bases, with 6 bases separating them. Here the CDR3 DNA reads TGTGCCAGCAGTGTGCGGGACACCGGGGAGCTGTTTTTT. Amino acids: CASSVRDTGELFF.

The genes are TRBV6-5 and TRBJ2-7; D might be TRBD2 (5 bases). Trimming took 2 bases from V and 1 from J, leaving 6 bases between them. The CDR3 has 13 amino acids. Germline CDR1 MNHEY, CDR2 SVGAGI. The CDR3 bases are TGTGCCAGCAGTTACCGGGGTTCCTACGAGCAGTACTTC. This encodes CASSYRGSYEQYF.

The chain joins TRBV10-3 to TRBJ2-3; D not certain. Germline assignment: CDR1 ENHRY and CDR2 SYGVKD. Trimming left V 6 bases short and J 4 bases short, with 17 bases between. The CDR3 runs to 15 residues. CDR3 sequence (DNA): TGTGCCATCAGCCCGGGTCTAAGTCGCCCAGATACGCAGTATTTT. It yields the protein CAISPGLSRPDTQYF.

Within the sample, this clone is medium-sized. The rearrangement uses TRBV27 and TRBJ2-7; 9 positions agree with TRBD2. V trimming: 5 bases; J trimming: 5 bases; junction bases outside the gene matches: 10. The germline gives CDR1 MNHEY, CDR2 SMNVEV (reference sequence). CDR3 size: 15 residues. The CDR3 DNA is TGTGCCAGCAGTCAGTCAGCGGGAGGCCTTAACGAGCAGTACTTC. The encoded protein is CASSQSAGGLNEQYF.

The V and J genes are TRBV2 and TRBJ1-2, with D perhaps TRBD1 (5 bases). V lost 1 base, J lost 3 bases, and 9 bases lay in between. The CDR3 has 14 residues. Germline assignment: CDR1 SNHLY and CDR2 FYNNEI. CDR3 region: CASSEGGDHYGYTF. The CDR3 DNA is TGTGCCAGCAGTGAAGGCGGGGACCACTATGGCTACACCTTC.